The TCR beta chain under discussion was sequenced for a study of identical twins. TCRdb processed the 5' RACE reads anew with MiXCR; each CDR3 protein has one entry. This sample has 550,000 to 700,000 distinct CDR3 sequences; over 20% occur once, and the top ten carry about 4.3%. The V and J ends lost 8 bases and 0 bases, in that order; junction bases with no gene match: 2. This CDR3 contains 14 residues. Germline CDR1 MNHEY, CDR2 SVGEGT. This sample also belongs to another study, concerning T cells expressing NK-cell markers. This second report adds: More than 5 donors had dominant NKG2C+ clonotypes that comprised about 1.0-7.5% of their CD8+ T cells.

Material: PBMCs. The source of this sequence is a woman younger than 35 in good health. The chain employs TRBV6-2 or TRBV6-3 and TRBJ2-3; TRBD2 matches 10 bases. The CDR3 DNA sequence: TGTGCCAGCGGGGGACTAGCGAGCACAGATACGCAGTATTTT. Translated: CASGGLASTDTQYF.